A selection of T cell receptor beta chains follows, all from one sample in a study of early T cells in non-severe SARS-CoV-2 infection. From the 5' RACE reads, TCRdb called clonotypes with MiXCR, one entry per CDR3 protein. The sample consists of under 85,000 distinct CDR3 sequences, 9.5% of them appearing once. Sequencing was done on a sample of whole blood. These receptor sequences come from an adult who was a healthcare worker with PCR-confirmed SARS-CoV-2 infection or an uninfected control (not recorded which). The CDR3 runs from the conserved cysteine through the conserved F or W.

TRBV11-2	TRBJ2-4	CASSPHIQRGNIQYF
TRBV7-9	TRBJ2-3	CASSFGTGVSFTDTQYF
TRBV14	TRBJ2-1	CASSPGLALYNEQFF
TRBV5-5	TRBJ2-7	CASSLSVTQSVGYF
TRBV4-3	TRBJ2-1	CASSQDSGPYNEQFF
TRBV29-1	TRBJ2-5	CSVAGQAGQETQYF
TRBV5-1	TRBJ2-2	CASSSPTSPNTGELFF
TRBV11-2	TRBJ2-1	CASSVSDEQFF
TRBV5-8	TRBJ2-3	CASCIGGVEDTQYF
TRBV11-2	TRBJ2-1	CASSPLAGGRDEQFF
TRBV29-1	TRBJ1-5	CSAIGAGGSNQPQHF
TRBV12-3/TRBV12-4	TRBJ2-1	CASSYGTSGRGSFDEQFF
TRBV5-1	TRBJ1-3	CASSLDGRGSGNTIYF
TRBV25-1	TRBJ1-1	CASSARTEAKAFF
TRBV4-2	TRBJ2-3	CASSPTSGRTDTQYF
TRBV7-8	TRBJ2-7	CASSPPLAGAFGDEQYF
TRBV7-9	TRBJ2-1	CASSLGGTIPNEQFF
TRBV30	TRBJ1-6	CAWSPKARNNSPLHF
TRBV6-5	TRBJ2-1	CASRRGQGRNEQFF
TRBV10-3	TRBJ2-7	CAIRGDRGRYEQYF
TRBV24-1	TRBJ2-7	CATSDSTGNPYEQYF
TRBV5-8	TRBJ2-1	CASSPFMERYNEQFF
TRBV5-1	TRBJ1-1	CASRVGTMNTEAFF
TRBV5-1	TRBJ2-7	CASSYFPLAGGRQDEQYF
TRBV4-1	TRBJ2-1	CASSQGFNEHYNEQFF
TRBV3-1	TRBJ1-2	CASSVLSGDGYTF
TRBV5-1	TRBJ1-2	CASSPDGPWGYGYTF
TRBV6-2/TRBV6-3	TRBJ2-7	CASSDRDTEQYF
TRBV5-1	TRBJ1-3	CASSPDRGSSENTIYF
TRBV20-1	TRBJ1-2	CSARTGPNYGYTF
TRBV6-1	TRBJ2-7	CASSPIPRQNYF
TRBV20-1	TRBJ2-3	CSARGDGGADTQYF
TRBV29-1	TRBJ2-7	CSGITTSGSYEQYF
TRBV7-9	TRBJ2-3	CASRLGQGDPDTQYF
TRBV5-1	TRBJ2-7	CASSLIIPGEQYF
TRBV5-5	TRBJ1-5	CASSPTGTVPQHF
TRBV27	TRBJ2-1	CASTRGGGRTNEQFF
TRBV12-3/TRBV12-4	TRBJ1-4	CASSSGSGANEKLFF
TRBV29-1	TRBJ2-3	CSVDVGATDTQYF
TRBV6-1	TRBJ1-2	CASSESQGRPNYGYTF
TRBV6-5	TRBJ2-3	CASSPPGTTDTQYF
TRBV19	TRBJ1-2	CASTTGRNYGYTF
TRBV3-1	TRBJ1-4	CASSQGGTRLGEKLFF
TRBV7-8	TRBJ2-1	CASNQPDTYNEQFF
TRBV5-1	TRBJ2-1	CASSTSPGTSSSYNEQFF
TRBV5-1	TRBJ2-4	CASSPPGQNIQYF
TRBV5-8	TRBJ1-3	CASRDRGNTIYF
TRBV7-2	TRBJ1-2	CASSQDRAYGYTF